A selection of T cell receptor beta chains follows, all from one sample in a study of cytomegalovirus exposure and HLA in healthy donors. Clones were read by immunoSEQ multiplex PCR, and TCRdb kept only the in-frame ones, dropping some. The table lists approximately 160,000 clones, approximately 80% of them singletons. Sample: PBMCs. All receptors come from a woman in her 50s in good health and CMV-seropositive. The CDR3 runs from the conserved cysteine through the conserved F or W. Each record gives: clone size, J gene, V gene, D gene, CDR3 protein, CDR3 DNA. A D gene is named only where the DNA matches it firmly. The listing skips clone size in some rows; elsewhere it reads once, few, many or a size class.

clone size: .; J gene: TRBJ2-1; V gene: TRBV5-1; D gene: .; CDR3 protein: CASSLGSTGYNEQFF; CDR3 DNA: TGCGCCAGCAGCTTGGGGTCGACAGGCTACAATGAGCAGTTCTTC
clone size: .; J gene: TRBJ1-2; V gene: TRBV7-2; D gene: .; CDR3 protein: CASSRPPLGYGYTF; CDR3 DNA: TGTGCCAGCAGCCGACCCCCGCTAGGCTATGGCTACACCTTC
clone size: .; J gene: TRBJ2-5; V gene: TRBV7-7; D gene: .; CDR3 protein: CASSLGTHSKETQYF; CDR3 DNA: TGTGCTAGCAGCTTAGGCACTCACAGTAAAGAGACCCAGTACTTC
clone size: .; J gene: TRBJ2-5; V gene: TRBV19; D gene: .; CDR3 protein: CASTLGMESQETQYF; CDR3 DNA: TGTGCCAGTACCCTAGGCATGGAAAGCCAAGAGACCCAGTACTTC
clone size: few; J gene: TRBJ2-1; V gene: TRBV10-2; D gene: TRBD1; CDR3 protein: CASTLQGSSGEQFF; CDR3 DNA: TGCGCCAGCACTCTACAGGGGTCCTCGGGTGAGCAGTTCTTC
clone size: .; J gene: TRBJ1-2; V gene: TRBV11-3; D gene: .; CDR3 protein: CASSLGPGQNYGYTF; CDR3 DNA: TGTGCCAGCAGCTTAGGGCCAGGGCAGAACTATGGCTACACCTTC
clone size: once; J gene: TRBJ1-2; V gene: TRBV28; D gene: TRBD1; CDR3 protein: CASSSTGVGRGGYTF; CDR3 DNA: TGTGCCAGCAGTTCCACAGGGGTCGGCAGGGGTGGCTACACCTTC
clone size: few; J gene: TRBJ1-2; V gene: TRBV10-3; D gene: TRBD1; CDR3 protein: CAIRPGQEGAGYTF; CDR3 DNA: TGTGCCATCAGGCCGGGACAGGAGGGCGCCGGCTACACCTTC
clone size: once; J gene: TRBJ2-1; V gene: TRBV6-1; D gene: TRBD2; CDR3 protein: CASISMAGGNEQFF; CDR3 DNA: TGTGCCAGCATCTCTATGGCGGGGGGTAATGAGCAGTTCTTC
clone size: few; J gene: TRBJ2-2; V gene: TRBV6-5; D gene: .; CDR3 protein: CASSYSRPNTGELFF; CDR3 DNA: TGTGCCAGCAGTTACTCGCGCCCGAACACCGGGGAGCTGTTTTTT
clone size: once; J gene: TRBJ1-5; V gene: TRBV18; D gene: .; CDR3 protein: CASSRGPGPNQPQHF; CDR3 DNA: TGTGCCAGCTCACGGGGGCCAGGTCCCAATCAGCCCCAGCATTTT
clone size: .; J gene: TRBJ2-1; V gene: TRBV5-1; D gene: TRBD1; CDR3 protein: CASSPGQGAFNEQFF; CDR3 DNA: TGCGCCAGCAGTCCAGGACAGGGGGCGTTCAATGAGCAGTTCTTC
clone size: .; J gene: TRBJ1-2; V gene: TRBV9; D gene: .; CDR3 protein: CASSLNLQEGGYGYTF; CDR3 DNA: TGTGCCAGCAGCCTAAATTTACAAGAAGGGGGCTATGGCTACACCTTC
clone size: .; J gene: TRBJ2-7; V gene: TRBV7-9; D gene: .; CDR3 protein: CSSSPDIPTFSYEQYF; CDR3 DNA: TGTTCCAGCAGCCCTGACATTCCCACGTTCTCCTACGAGCAGTACTTC
clone size: .; J gene: TRBJ1-1; V gene: TRBV11-2; D gene: .; CDR3 protein: CASSQGVRGTEAFF; CDR3 DNA: TGTGCCAGCAGCCAGGGTGTGAGGGGGACTGAAGCTTTCTTT
clone size: .; J gene: TRBJ2-2; V gene: TRBV4-3; D gene: TRBD2; CDR3 protein: CASSQDIAGAGTGELFF; CDR3 DNA: TGCGCCAGCAGCCAAGATATAGCGGGGGCTGGCACCGGGGAGCTGTTTTTT
clone size: .; J gene: TRBJ2-1; V gene: TRBV9; D gene: TRBD2; CDR3 protein: CASSVELAGDYNEQFF; CDR3 DNA: TGTGCCAGCAGCGTAGAGTTAGCGGGCGATTACAATGAGCAGTTCTTC
clone size: .; J gene: TRBJ1-1; V gene: TRBV18; D gene: TRBD1; CDR3 protein: CASSPDRGAEAFF; CDR3 DNA: TGTGCCAGCTCACCAGACAGGGGGGCTGAAGCTTTCTTT
clone size: few; J gene: TRBJ2-1; V gene: TRBV7-2; D gene: .; CDR3 protein: CASSLQTETFSYNEQFF; CDR3 DNA: TGTGCCAGCAGCCTGCAGACAGAGACCTTCTCCTACAATGAGCAGTTCTTC
clone size: .; J gene: TRBJ2-3; V gene: TRBV10-1; D gene: .; CDR3 protein: CASSGGGPSTDTQYF; CDR3 DNA: TGCGCCAGCAGTGGCGGGGGCCCTAGCACAGATACGCAGTATTTT
clone size: .; J gene: TRBJ1-1; V gene: TRBV6-1; D gene: TRBD1; CDR3 protein: CASSVGQGLANTEAFF; CDR3 DNA: TGTGCCAGCAGTGTGGGACAGGGGCTGGCGAACACTGAAGCTTTCTTT
clone size: .; J gene: TRBJ1-1; V gene: TRBV6-5; D gene: .; CDR3 protein: CASRRQTNTEAFF; CDR3 DNA: TGTGCCAGCAGGAGGCAGACGAACACTGAAGCTTTCTTT
clone size: .; J gene: TRBJ2-6; V gene: TRBV15; D gene: .; CDR3 protein: CATRQEGPGANVLTF; CDR3 DNA: TGTGCCACCAGGCAGGAGGGGCCTGGGGCCAACGTCCTGACTTTC
clone size: .; J gene: TRBJ2-3; V gene: TRBV5-1; D gene: TRBD2; CDR3 protein: CASSLAPSGGTDTQYF; CDR3 DNA: TGCGCCAGCAGCTTGGCCCCTAGCGGCGGCACAGATACGCAGTATTTT
clone size: few; J gene: TRBJ2-2; V gene: TRBV7-2; D gene: .; CDR3 protein: CASSLRPGGELFF; CDR3 DNA: TGTGCCAGCAGTTTACGGCCAGGCGGGGAGCTGTTTTTT